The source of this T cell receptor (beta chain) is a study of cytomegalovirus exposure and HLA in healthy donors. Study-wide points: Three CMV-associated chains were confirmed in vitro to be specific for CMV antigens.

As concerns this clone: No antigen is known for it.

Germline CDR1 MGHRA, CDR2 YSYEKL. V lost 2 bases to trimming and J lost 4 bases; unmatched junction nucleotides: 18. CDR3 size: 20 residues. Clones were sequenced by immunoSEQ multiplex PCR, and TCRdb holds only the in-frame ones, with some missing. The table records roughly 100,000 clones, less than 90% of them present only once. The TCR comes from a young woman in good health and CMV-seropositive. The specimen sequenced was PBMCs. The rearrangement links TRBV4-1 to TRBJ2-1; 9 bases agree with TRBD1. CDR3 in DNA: TGCGCCAGCAGCCAATTTTCCGGGACAGGGCAACCCCTACAGTACAATGAGCAGTTCTTC. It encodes CASSQFSGTGQPLQYNEQFF.